This TCR beta chain was sequenced in a study of control samples from healthy donors and cancer patients. Looked up from germline, CDR1 is SGHRS and CDR2 is YFSETQ. This CDR3 region has 16 residues. Trimming removed 1 base from V and 1 base from J, with 11 bases in between. Using immunoSEQ multiplex PCR, the repertoire was profiled, and TCRdb retains in-frame clones only, with some absent. Among 35,000 to 55,000 clones listed, 85% to 95% were seen once. Sequenced: PBMCs. The TCR originated in a woman aged 40 to 49 with head and neck cancer. J is TRBJ2-2 and V is TRBV5-1; D tentatively reads TRBD1 or TRBD2 (6 bases each). The CDR3 loop reads CASSLWGAGNTGELFF. CDR3 sequence (DNA): TGCGCCAGCAGCTTGTGGGGGGCAGGGAACACCGGGGAGCTGTTTTTT.